The source of this T cell receptor (beta chain) is a study of blood T cell repertoires in COVID-19 (dated by TCRdb to 2018 to 2021). Broadly, across the study: Collaborator samples came from the United States, Italy and Spain and covered acute and convalescent phases of COVID-19. The material from the prospective study consisted of cDNA or gDNA derived from T cells, B-cell-depleted T cells, or PBMCs. Deeply sampled blood TCRbeta repertoires from subjects exposed to, actively infected with, or recovered from COVID-19 were included in the dataset. A freely available public database, intended as a resource for researchers studying the immune response to SARS-CoV-2, is where the repertoires were released. The samples were drawn from two sources: the first 160 participants of the ongoing ImmuneRACE study, and 1,000 to 1,500 subjects contributed by 6 global collaborators. The sample metadata nearly always contained a de-identified subject ID, COVID-19 status, age in years and sex. HLA class I and class II types, where available, came from metadata supplied by the sample provider rather than from assay-based typing. Study-level results and caveats: Clinical and demographic metadata were provided uncurated, with the amount varying by source and participant.

The immunoSEQ Assay, a bias-controlled multiplex PCR, was used to amplify TCRbeta CDR3 regions from genomic DNA. On the authors' methods: The number of nucleated cells in each sample was estimated by amplification of reference gene primers within the assay. To quantify the absolute abundance of each unique TCRbeta CDR3 rearrangement, sequence reads were collapsed and filtered. For each sample, productive Simpson clonality was calculated as the square root of Simpson's diversity index over productive rearrangements. TCRdb took this table from immuneACCESS and kept in-frame rearrangements with V and J called. Such tables lack part of the clones; where checked against another copy, unresolved V genes explain under half of the gap, and the rest is unexplained. The D gene and trimming were derived from the DNA, and the V and J assignments and clone size from that table. This sample lists roughly 670,000 clones; 90% were detected once. The biggest ten clones account for about 0.26% of the sample.

About this clone itself: It has no known antigen specificity. Nothing much larger sits one base from this clone, and base qualities are not available.

The CDR3 contains 15 residues, cysteine and phenylalanine counted. Left in the record is the CDR3 DNA by itself, 45 bases read in frame from the first base. According to the germline V gene, CDR1 reads SGHDT and CDR2 reads YYEEEE. The junction shows trimming of 4 bases on V and 1 base on J, plus 14 bases between the germline ends. Collaborating institutions collected whole blood in K2EDTA tubes following their own protocols. Collaborator samples were shipped for TCRbeta analysis as frozen whole blood, isolated PBMCs, or DNA extracted from either sample type. Specimen: peripheral blood. This TCR was sampled from a young woman with acute or convalescent COVID-19. The sequence links TRBV5-6 to TRBJ1-1; TRBD1 is a weak D gene call, 5 bases matching. The DNA sequence follows: TGTGCCAGCAGCCCGGAGGGGTGGCCGAACACTGAAGCTTTCTTT. Its protein is CASSPEGWPNTEAFF.